This T cell receptor beta chain was documented in a study of shared clonotypes between healthy human individuals. Produced via immunoSEQ multiplex PCR; TCRdb's table is partial and in-frame only. Of about 2.2 million clones listed, 90% to 95% are singletons. CD8 cells classed as naive were CD45RO-negative and positively selected for CCR7, excluding terminally differentiated effector memory CD45RA+ cells. V was shortened by 1 base and J by 4 bases, with 13 bases between the two germline ends. Germline CDR1 and CDR2: SGHAT and FQNNGV. The CDR3 totals 15 residues. This clonotype was obtained from a man younger than 35 in good health. Some clones in this sample may be carry-over from other donors' samples. The chain joins TRBV11-2 to TRBJ2-5; D tentatively fits TRBD1 or TRBD2 (5 bases each). Sequencing used naive CD8+ T cells from PBMCs. The CDR3, as DNA: TGTGCCAGCAGCTTAGGGTTGAGGGGCCGAGAGACCCAGTACTTC. Residues: CASSLGLRGRETQYF.